This T cell receptor (beta chain) derives from a study of blood T cell repertoires in COVID-19. Study in general: There were acute and convalescent COVID-19 samples, and they came from the United States, Italy and Spain.

As originally analysed: Researchers report that nucleated cell counts were estimated from reference gene primer amplification. The data were produced by immunoSEQ multiplex PCR, yet TCRdb's version contains in-frame clones alone and is incomplete. V and J calls plus clone size are reproduced from that table; the DNA served to infer D and trimming. The sample lists 35,000 to 50,000 clones; around 83% were seen once. The V end was cut by 8 bases, the J end by 4 bases, with 17 bases between. Germline V gives CDR1 MNHEY, CDR2 SMNVEV (reference sequence). The CDR3 has 14 amino acids. The sequencing sample was made of peripheral blood. The sequence was obtained from a woman over 75 with acute or convalescent COVID-19. The chain recombines TRBV27 with TRBJ1-2, with D possibly TRBD1 on 5 matching bases. The CDR3 coding sequence is TGTGCCAGCTCCCAGGGCACCGATATCTATGGCTACACCTTC. This sequence encodes CASSQGTDIYGYTF.